This TCR beta chain derives from a study of Graves' ophthalmopathy and Graves' hyperthyroidism. Study observations and caveats: A model of 13 signatures distinguished ophthalmopathy from stable hyperthyroidism at approximately 90% sensitivity and nearly 83% specificity. At just under 71% sensitivity and 72% to 75% specificity, the model predicted progression of the ophthalmopathy.

V was shortened by 0 bases and J by 0 bases, with 6 bases between the two germline ends. Per the germline V gene, CDR1 is MGHRA and CDR2 is YSYEKL. The length of the CDR3 is 15 residues. From RNA, the CDR3 regions of TCR beta chains were amplified and sequenced. RT-PCR in the first round used HTBI primers; a second-round multiplex PCR followed. TCRdb redid the calling of the multiplex PCR reads with MiXCR, one entry per CDR3 protein. Of more than 300,000 distinct CDR3 sequences in the sample, about 17% were seen once. Of note for this clonotype: Its antigen is unidentified.

Excluded were patients with other autoimmune diseases, uncontrolled infections, pregnancy or lactation. Fresh peripheral blood (approximately 10 ml) yielded the PBMCs. The chain couples TRBV4-1 to TRBJ1-5, with D unresolved. The TCR was taken from an adult woman with stable Graves' hyperthyroidism. Source material: peripheral blood. CDR3 nucleotides: TGCGCCAGCAGCCAAGATCCATATAGCAATCAGCCCCAGCATTTT. This sequence encodes CASSQDPYSNQPQHF.